This T cell receptor (beta chain) was documented in a study of T cell changes during pregnancy in multiple sclerosis. The CDR3 length is 14 residues. Germline CDR1 and CDR2: SGHNT and YYREEE (reference sequence). Trimming removed 3 bases from V and 2 bases from J; junction bases left unmatched: 4. Profiling relied on immunoSEQ multiplex PCR, and the TCRdb table lists in-frame clones only, not all of them. The sample contains about 51,000 clones, roughly 93% of which appear only once. The chain uses TRBV5-4 and TRBJ2-5; the match to TRBD1 covers 7 bases. Sample: peripheral blood, taken in the second trimester of pregnancy. The receptor's source is a female donor with multiple sclerosis, enrolled in a pregnancy study. This chain's CDR3 is CASSSQTGQETQYF. CDR3 nucleotides: TGTGCCAGCAGCTCCCAGACAGGGCAAGAGACCCAGTACTTC. Full variable domain (missing parts from reference TRBV5-4 and TRBJ2-5): ETGVTQSPTHLIKTRGQQVTLRCSSQSGHNTVSWYQQALGQGPQFIFQYYREEENGRGNFPPRFSGLQFPNYSSELNVNALELDDSALYLCASSSQTGQETQYFGPGTRLLVL.